The 15 T cell receptor beta chains presented below share a single source sample, sequenced in a study of blood T cells in healthy people across ages. A second PCR, run for about 7 to 11 cycles, used a sample-barcoded 5' primer plus a J-beta primer mix. TCRdb analysed the 5' RACE reads with MiXCR anew, one entry per CDR3 protein. The sample has more than 500,000 distinct CDR3 sequences, about 26% seen once. These data also featured in a second study, about T cells of mothers and their children.

The material sequenced was blood. The receptors stem from a boy aged 2-9 years in good health.

This clonotype has more than one count but fewer than ten. The V gene is TRBV4-2, the J gene TRBJ2-6; the D is unclear. This CDR3 contains 16 residues. The ends were cut back, 1 base at V and 0 bases at J, with 7 bases in the middle. Germline V gives CDR1 LGHNA, CDR2 YNFKEQ. CDR3 region: CASSQAFFSGANVLTF. The CDR3 DNA reads TGTGCCAGCAGCCAAGCCTTCTTCTCTGGGGCCAACGTCCTGACTTTC.

This clonotype showed up just a few times. A junction boundary mismatches the germline segment, possibly from a read error. The chain couples TRBV4-3 to TRBJ2-1; D is ambiguous. Germline V gene lookup returns CDR1 LGHNA and CDR2 YSLEER. This CDR3 comprises 15 residues. CDR3 in amino acids: CASSHLQHSYNEQFF. The CDR3 bases are TGCGCCAGCAGCCATTTACAGCACTCCTACAATGAACAGTTCTTC.

The V gene is TRBV7-2, the J gene TRBJ1-3; D is unclear. V lost 2 bases, J lost 4 bases, and 12 bases lay in between. The CDR3 has 15 residues. Germline V gene sequence: CDR1 SGHTA, CDR2 FQGNSA. CDR3 in amino acids: CASSLLGLLGNTIYF. The DNA of the CDR3 is TGTGCCAGCAGCTTACTCGGGCTCTTGGGAAACACCATATATTTT.

This clonotype appeared a few times. This chain joins TRBV25-1 and TRBJ2-1; TRBD1 is a possible D gene (6 bases). Germline V lookup: CDR1 MGHDK, CDR2 SYGVNS. Trimming removed 10 bases from V and 4 bases from J, with 8 bases in between. This CDR3 region has 11 residues. The CDR3 DNA is TGTGCCACCAGGGGATACAATGAGCAGTTCTTC. Translation gives CATRGYNEQFF.

This clonotype was observed a handful of times. This sequence joins TRBV11-2 and TRBJ2-3; weak D call: TRBD2 (6 bases). Germline V gene sequence: CDR1 SGHAT, CDR2 FQNNGV. V lost 3 bases to trimming and J lost 6 bases, with 10 bases between them. This CDR3 is 13 amino acids long. The CDR3 loop is CASSFTGGDTQYF. CDR3 nucleotides: TGTGCCAGCAGCTTTACTGGAGGGGATACGCAGTATTTT.

J is TRBJ2-2 and V is TRBV27; D is possibly TRBD2 (6 bases). V lost 2 bases and J 4 bases, leaving 17 bases between the germline ends. Per germline, CDR1 MNHEY and CDR2 SMNVEV (reference sequence). The CDR3 contains 17 residues. CDR3 residues: CASSLGGWYRGTGELFF. Here the CDR3 DNA reads TGTGCCAGCAGTTTAGGGGGGTGGTATAGGGGCACCGGGGAGCTGTTTTTT.

This chain joins TRBV15 and TRBJ2-5; 13 bases are shared with TRBD2. The DNA end favors TRBJ2-7, so the J call may be wrong. Germline assignment: CDR1 LNHNV and CDR2 YYDKDF (reference sequence). This CDR3 region has 16 residues. CDR3 region: CATSREGLAGSYEQYF. CDR3 sequence (DNA): TGTGCCACCAGCAGAGAGGGACTAGCGGGATCCTACGAGCAGTACTTC.

The CDR3 here is CASSVAADSLAGPSYIQYF. CDR3 sequence (DNA): TGTGCCAGCAGCGTAGCGGCGGACAGTCTAGCGGGGCCTTCCTACATTCAGTACTTC. The V call is TRBV9, the J call TRBJ2-4; 9 nucleotides match TRBD2. CDR3 length: 19 amino acids. The V gene's germline CDR1 is SGDLS and CDR2 YYNGEE. Trimming took 0 bases from V and 8 from J; bases not matched to a gene: 18.

This clonotype has only a few counts. This rearrangement joins TRBV6-5 to TRBJ1-5; D is uncertain. The CDR3 loop spans 14 amino acids. With 7 bases removed from V and 4 bases from J, the gap between germline ends came to 14 bases. Germline V CDR1 and CDR2: MNHEY, SVGAGI. The CDR3 DNA reads TGTGCCAGCAAGGATCCGGACGGGAATCAGCCCCAGCATTTT. Protein sequence: CASKDPDGNQPQHF.

On this clonotype itself: A much more abundant neighbour one base away suggests this may be a read error. The chain is built from TRBV6-5 and TRBJ1-2, with TRBD1 matching 7 bases. CDR3 length equals 13 residues. Germline CDR1 is MNHEY and CDR2 is SVGAGI. Trimming took 6 bases from V and 3 from J; bases not matched to a gene: 4. CDR3 nucleotide sequence: TGTGCCAGCAGGGGGACAGCGGACTATGGCTACACCTTC. It encodes CASRGTADYGYTF.

This clonotype was seen more than once but under ten times. The chain uses TRBV20-1 and TRBJ2-5, with TRBD2 matching 10 bases. CDR1 is DFQATT, CDR2 SNEGSKA, per germline (reference sequence). Trimming removed 6 bases from V and 5 bases from J; junction bases left unmatched: 9. CDR3 size: 14 residues. The CDR3 coding sequence is TGCAGTGCCCGGGAGACTAGCGGGTCGGAGACCCAGTACTTC. Translation gives CSARETSGSETQYF.

The CDR3 region is CASSRVSGSKNIQYF. Here the CDR3 DNA reads TGTGCCAGCAGCCGGGTTTCGGGGTCCAAAAACATTCAGTACTTC. This chain links TRBV11-2 with TRBJ2-4; perhaps TRBD2 as D (5 bases). Germline V CDR1 and CDR2: SGHAT, FQNNGV. The CDR3 consists of 15 residues. V was pared by 5 bases and J by 2 bases, with 13 bases between.

V and J are TRBV29-1 and TRBJ2-3, with 8 nucleotides matching TRBD2. In germline, CDR1 is SQVTM, CDR2 ANQGSEA. This CDR3 contains 15 residues. V lost 4 bases, J lost 4 bases, and 10 bases stayed unmatched. CDR3 DNA sequence: TGCAGCGTTGCCTACGGGACTAGTACAGCAGATACGCAGTATTTT. It yields the protein CSVAYGTSTADTQYF.

The rearrangement uses TRBV12-3 or TRBV12-4 and TRBJ1-2; D ambiguous. Between the trimmed V and J ends, which lost 1 base and 12 bases, there was a span of 18 bases. This CDR3 has 14 residues. The CDR3 is CASSLDGWGGGHTF. The DNA of the CDR3 is TGTGCCAGCAGTTTAGATGGTTGGGGTGGAGGCCACACCTTC.

This clonotype appeared a few times. The chain is built from TRBV24-1 and TRBJ2-2; a possible D gene is TRBD2 (5 bases). CDR1 and CDR2 from the germline V gene are KGHDR and SFDVKD. V lost 2 bases and J lost 7, with 10 bases in between. The CDR3 sequence is 14 residues long. The CDR3 sequence is CATSDSSSRGELFF. The CDR3 DNA is TGTGCCACCAGTGATTCTAGCTCCCGCGGGGAGCTGTTTTTT.